Detailed here is one T cell receptor beta chain. The antigen is undetermined. Germline V gene sequence: CDR1 KGHSH, CDR2 LQKENI. The CDR3 runs 17 residues. The data are from a study of monozygotic twins with inflammatory bowel disease. Study results and limitations: Discrimination among different T cell subtypes was not achievable. Repertoire similarity did not differ between concordant and discordant twins, possibly owing to limited power.

TCRdb reprocessed the 5' RACE reads and stores each CDR3 protein as one record, lacking DNA. The listing records approximately 420,000 distinct CDR3 sequences. The receptor's source is a human donor with ulcerative colitis or Crohn's disease, or a healthy co-twin of an affected twin (not recorded which). Sequenced sample: blood. The V gene is TRBV18, the J gene TRBJ1-5. The CDR3 region is CASSPRPPGTVGQPQHF.